This TCR beta chain appears in the sequencing data of a study of post-analysis software for immune sequencing data. Study-level background: As for disease course, relapsing-remitting, secondary progressive and progressive-relapsing multiple sclerosis were all included.

Unique molecular identifiers were carried by the TCR beta cDNA libraries. cDNA molecules numbering about half a million came from approximately 1 to 10 million T cells. TCRdb re-derived calls from the PCR reads in MiXCR, one entry per CDR3 protein. The sample holds around 400,000 distinct CDR3 sequences, around 37% seen once. The CDR3 is 14 residues long. Germline V gene data show CDR1 as DFQATT and CDR2 as SNEGSKA (reference sequence). Trimming removed 1 base from V and 5 bases from J; junction bases left unmatched: 3. With regard to this clonotype: Its antigen is currently unknown.

Findings and limits, study-wide: Among five TRBV segments more frequent in patients than controls were TRBV5-6, TRBV5-1 and TRBV20-1. Among multiple sclerosis patients, normalized Chao1 diversity was significantly below that of controls.

Sequencing used blood. The rearrangement joins TRBV20-1 to TRBJ2-5; 11 nucleotides match TRBD2. The receptor's source is a girl aged 10-17 years with multiple sclerosis. The CDR3 here is CSARGVAGGETQYF. CDR3 in DNA: TGCAGTGCTAGAGGGGTAGCGGGGGGGGAGACCCAGTACTTC.